This TCR beta chain was found in a study of blood T cell repertoires in COVID-19. About the research overall: From T cells, B-cell-depleted T cells, or PBMCs came the material, which was cDNA or gDNA.

Profiling relied on immunoSEQ multiplex PCR, and the TCRdb table lists in-frame clones only, not all of them. Among some 400,000 clones listed, approximately 93% were seen once. The CDR3 spans 13 residues. With 5 bases removed from V and 0 bases from J, the gap between germline ends came to 10 bases. Germline V gene lookup returns CDR1 SQVTM and CDR2 ANQGSEA. The sequenced sample was PBMCs or T cells enriched from blood (not recorded which). The clonotype was recovered from a woman in her 40s who had been exposed to COVID-19. The V gene is TRBV29-1, the J gene TRBJ1-2; D remains unclear. The chain's CDR3 is CSVSRFSNYGYTF. In DNA form, the CDR3 reads TGCAGCGTTTCGAGATTTTCTAACTATGGCTACACCTTC.